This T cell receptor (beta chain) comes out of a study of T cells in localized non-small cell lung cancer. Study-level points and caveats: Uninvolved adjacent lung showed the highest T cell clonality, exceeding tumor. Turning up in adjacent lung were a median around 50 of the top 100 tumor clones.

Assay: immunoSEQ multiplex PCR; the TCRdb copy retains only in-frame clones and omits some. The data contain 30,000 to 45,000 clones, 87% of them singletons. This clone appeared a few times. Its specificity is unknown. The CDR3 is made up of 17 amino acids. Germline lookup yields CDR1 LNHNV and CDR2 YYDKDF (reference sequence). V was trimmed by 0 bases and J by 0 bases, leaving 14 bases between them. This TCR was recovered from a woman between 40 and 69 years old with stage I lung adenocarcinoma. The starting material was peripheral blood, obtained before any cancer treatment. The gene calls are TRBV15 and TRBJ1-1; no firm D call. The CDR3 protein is CATSRENILLMNTEAFF. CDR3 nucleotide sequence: TGTGCCACCAGCAGAGAAAACATACTATTGATGAACACTGAAGCTTTCTTT.